A single T cell receptor beta chain is shown here with its context. Its antigen is unknown. TCRdb re-derived calls from the reads in MiXCR, one entry per CDR3 protein. The repertoire holds roughly 800,000 distinct CDR3 sequences, with about 28% as singletons. These data come from a study of T cell repertoires in cytomegalovirus infection. The wider study: CMV epitopes that were recently identified and HLA-C-restricted were used alongside well-studied HLA-B-restricted ones. TCR beta signatures that were public indicated CMV infection and matching HLA type.

The germline V gene has CDR1 LGHDT and CDR2 YNNKEL (reference sequence). The CDR3 extends over 15 amino acids. With 6 bases removed from V and 4 bases from J, the gap between germline ends came to 16 bases. This specimen consisted of cultured CD8+ T cells from PBMCs, obtained from culture after CMV antigen stimulation. The chain employs TRBV3-1 and TRBJ2-1, with D possibly TRBD1 on 6 matching bases. This sequence originates from a human donor in good health (CMV status not recorded). Some clones in this sample may be carry-over from other donors' samples. DNA for the CDR3: TGTGCCAGCAGTACCGGGACACTTACTTACAATGAGCAGTTCTTC. The encoded protein is CASSTGTLTYNEQFF.